Following are 29 T cell receptor beta chains from one sample sequenced in a study of CD8 T cells in ankylosing spondylitis. Using its own MiXCR run on the 5' RACE reads, TCRdb lists one record per CDR3 protein. The sample has fewer than 250,000 distinct CDR3 sequences, 30% to 40% seen once. The sequencing input was blood, either unsorted or a sorted T cell fraction (not recorded which). The source of these receptors is a male donor with ankylosing spondylitis or in good health (not recorded which).

This chain joins TRBV20-1 and TRBJ2-1; D may be TRBD2 (6 bases). CDR3 size: 16 residues. Germline CDR1 and CDR2: DFQATT and SNEGSKA (reference sequence). With 6 bases removed from V and 0 bases from J, the gap between germline ends came to 18 bases. CDR3 residues: CSAGGTLLTSYNEQFF. The CDR3 DNA follows: TGCAGTGCAGGAGGGACTCTCTTGACCTCCTACAATGAGCAGTTCTTC.

CDR3 in amino acids: CASSLSPLGLPSFF. The DNA for the CDR3 is TGTGCCAGCAGTTTATCGCCCCTGGGACTACCGAGTTTCTTC. The chain recombines TRBV27 with TRBJ2-1; 7 bases fit TRBD2. Germline-derived CDR1 and CDR2 are MNHEY and SMNVEV (reference sequence). V lost 0 bases to trimming and J lost 16 bases; unmatched junction nucleotides: 12. CDR3 size: 14 residues.

The chain uses TRBV5-1 and TRBJ2-5; 10 nucleotides align to TRBD2. The V segment lost 2 bases and the J segment 2 bases; nucleotides outside the gene matches: 6. This CDR3 comprises 16 residues. The germline CDR1 and CDR2 sequences are SGHRS and YFSETQ. CDR3 loop: CASSFVAGGQQETQYF. For the CDR3, the DNA is TGCGCCAGCAGCTTTGTAGCGGGGGGACAACAAGAGACCCAGTACTTC.

The chain employs TRBV5-6 and TRBJ1-2; no clear D. CDR1 and CDR2 from the germline V gene are SGHDT and YYEEEE. The germline V and J ends were trimmed by 3 bases and 8 bases, with 14 bases remaining between them. This CDR3 has 13 residues. The CDR3 region is CASSSLGGNGYTF. CDR3 bases: TGTGCCAGCAGCTCCCTAGGAGGGAACGGCTACACCTTC.

The chain is built from TRBV7-9 and TRBJ1-5; no reliable D call. Per the germline V gene, CDR1 is SEHNR and CDR2 is FQNEAQ (reference sequence). V lost 5 bases and J lost 5, with 10 bases in between. The CDR3 extends over 13 amino acids. CDR3 amino acids: CASSPPGDQPQHF. DNA of the CDR3: TGTGCCAGCAGCCCCCCAGGAGATCAGCCCCAGCATTTT.

This clonotype has only a few counts. The chain recombines TRBV6-5 with TRBJ2-2; 9 bases align to TRBD2. This CDR3 is built from 18 residues. CDR1 and CDR2 (germline): MNHEY, SVGAGI. V dropped 4 bases and J dropped 3; count of bases not matched to a gene: 12. The CDR3 DNA follows: TGTGCCAGCAGTTTTACCTCCTTAGCGGGGGCTGACACCGGGGAGCTGTTTTTT. Encoded protein: CASSFTSLAGADTGELFF.

The V call is TRBV12-3 or TRBV12-4, the J call TRBJ2-3; D is unclear. This CDR3 comprises 13 residues. Trimming removed 6 bases at V and 5 bases at J, with 12 bases between. The DNA for the CDR3 is TGTGCCAGCAGCCTCAGACGTGGAGATACGCAGTATTTT. This encodes CASSLRRGDTQYF.

The chain combines TRBV10-3 with TRBJ2-5; D is ambiguous. Germline V gene lookup returns CDR1 ENHRY and CDR2 SYGVKD. Trimming removed 0 bases from V and 5 bases from J, with 10 bases in between. This CDR3 contains 14 residues. The CDR3 DNA reads as TGTGCCATCAGTGAGTCGGAGATTACGGAGACCCAGTACTTC. It translates to CAISESEITETQYF.

This clonotype was seen only a few times. This chain links TRBV12-3 or TRBV12-4 with TRBJ1-5, with D perhaps TRBD1 (5 bases). V lost 3 bases to trimming and J lost 5 bases, with 14 bases between them. CDR3 length: 15 residues. In DNA, the CDR3 is TGTGCCAGCAGTTTTTCGTCCGGGGGGGATCAGCCCCAGCATTTT. Translating gives CASSFSSGGDQPQHF.

This clonotype has just a few counts. The chain is built from TRBV20-1 and TRBJ2-7, with TRBD1 as a possible D gene (7 bases). The germline CDR1 and CDR2 sequences are DFQATT and SNEGSKA (reference sequence). The CDR3 loop spans 16 amino acids. Deletions cut 3 bases from V and 6 bases from J, with 24 bases between. The CDR3 bases are TGCAGTGCTAGTCCCGTCGGGAGACAGGGTCTCCGCGAGCAGTACTTC. Translating gives CSASPVGRQGLREQYF.

The chain joins TRBV20-1 to TRBJ2-3, with 7 bases matching TRBD2. The germline V gene has CDR1 DFQATT and CDR2 SNEGSKA (reference sequence). J lost 0 bases, V lost 5 bases, and 8 bases had no gene match. The CDR3 covers 15 residues. This chain's CDR3 is CSAADSGSSTDTQYF. CDR3 DNA sequence: TGCAGTGCTGCGGATAGCGGGTCGAGCACAGATACGCAGTATTTT.

This chain uses TRBV7-3 with TRBJ2-1; a weak D match, TRBD2 (7 bases). Germline V CDR1 and CDR2: SGHTA, FQGTGA. CDR3 length equals 18 residues. V lost 0 bases, J lost 1 base, and 16 bases lay in between. The CDR3 loop reads CASSLTGGPQRSYNEQFF. The CDR3 nucleotides read TGTGCCAGCAGCTTAACGGGGGGGCCTCAGCGGTCCTACAATGAGCAGTTCTTC.

This clonotype was seen a handful of times. V and J are TRBV12-3 or TRBV12-4 and TRBJ2-1; D is unresolved. The CDR3 spans 16 residues. The germline V and J ends were trimmed by 3 bases and 6 bases, with 18 bases remaining between them. The CDR3 loop is CASSFSRTKAGNEQFF. Written as DNA, the CDR3 is TGTGCCAGCAGTTTTTCTAGGACGAAGGCCGGCAATGAGCAGTTCTTC.

This clonotype showed up just a few times. The V gene is TRBV29-1, the J gene TRBJ2-2; 7 positions agree with TRBD2. CDR1 is SQVTM, CDR2 ANQGSEA, per germline. The CDR3 consists of 14 residues. The junction had 7 bases not matched to a gene; V was cut back by 7 bases and J by 2 bases. For the CDR3, the DNA is TGCAGCGGGAAGGGAGGGCTCAACACCGGGGAGCTGTTTTTT. Its translation is CSGKGGLNTGELFF.

V gene TRBV10-3 combines with J gene TRBJ2-7, with 9 bases identical to TRBD1. V dropped 10 bases and J dropped 12; count of bases not matched to a gene: 10. This CDR3 is built from 11 residues. CDR1 is ENHRY and CDR2 is SYGVKD in the germline V gene. The CDR3 region has the DNA TGTGCCAGCGGGGACAGGGACCTCCGGTACTTC. As protein: CASGDRDLRYF.

This clonotype was counted at least ten times. This chain links TRBV20-1 with TRBJ2-7, with D hard to call. The CDR3 totals 13 residues. CDR1 and CDR2 (germline): DFQATT, SNEGSKA (reference sequence). The germline V and J ends were trimmed by 3 bases and 0 bases, with 9 bases remaining between them. The CDR3 DNA reads TGCAGTGCTAGCAGCGTCAGCTCCTACGAGCAGTACTTC. It codes for CSASSVSSYEQYF.

V usage is TRBV12-3 or TRBV12-4 and J usage is TRBJ2-1; no definite D call. The CDR3 is 13 residues long. Trimming removed 4 bases from V and 5 bases from J, with 9 bases in between. For the CDR3, the DNA is TGTGCCAGCAGTTGGCGACGGAACAATGAGCAGTTCTTC. Residues: CASSWRRNNEQFF.

This chain uses TRBV4-1 with TRBJ2-3; no clear D gene. CDR3 length equals 13 residues. V shed 3 bases and J shed 4 bases, with 8 bases lying between them. Germline CDR1 and CDR2: MGHRA and YSYEKL. CDR3 nucleotides: TGCGCCAGCAGCCATTCGTCCGCAGATACGCAGTATTTT. This translates into CASSHSSADTQYF.

This clonotype was observed a handful of times. The V gene is TRBV27, the J gene TRBJ1-5; D remains unclear. The CDR3 is 14 residues long. Germline assignment: CDR1 MNHEY and CDR2 SMNVEV (reference sequence). V dropped 8 bases and J dropped 3 bases, with 14 bases sitting between them. In DNA, the CDR3 is TGTGCCAGCCGTCGGGAGTACCCCAATCAGCCCCAGCATTTT. It encodes CASRREYPNQPQHF.

This clonotype was detected only a few times. This chain links TRBV20-1 with TRBJ2-7, with D possibly being TRBD1 (6 bases). Between the trimmed V and J ends, which lost 6 bases and 3 bases, there was a span of 15 bases. CDR3 length: 13 residues. Germline V CDR1 and CDR2: DFQATT, SNEGSKA (reference sequence). CDR3 loop: CSAQEGHVYEQYF. The CDR3, as DNA: TGCAGTGCCCAAGAGGGACACGTCTACGAGCAGTACTTC.

The chain combines TRBV9 with TRBJ2-5; TRBD1 might be the D (6 bases). V lost 3 bases to trimming and J lost 2 bases, with 11 bases between them. The CDR3 extends over 14 amino acids. The germline gives CDR1 SGDLS, CDR2 YYNGEE. CDR3 bases: TGTGCCAGCAGCGGGGGGCCCAATCAAGAGACCCAGTACTTC. Amino acid sequence: CASSGGPNQETQYF.

This clonotype was counted only a few times. The V gene is TRBV11-2, the J gene TRBJ2-7; 11 bases are shared with TRBD1. Germline CDR1 reads SGHAT; CDR2 reads FQNNGV. The CDR3 runs to 15 residues. J gave up 2 bases and V 4 bases, and 4 bases lay outside the gene matches. The CDR3 protein is CASSWGQGGTYEQYF. The CDR3 bases are TGTGCCAGCAGCTGGGGACAGGGGGGGACCTACGAGCAGTACTTC.

This rearrangement joins TRBV20-1 to TRBJ1-5; D is possibly TRBD1 (5 bases). CDR1 DFQATT and CDR2 SNEGSKA come from the germline V gene (reference sequence). V was trimmed by 1 base and J by 6 bases, leaving 10 bases between them. CDR3 size: 13 residues. This CDR3 is CSARGGTIQPQHF. In DNA form, the CDR3 reads TGCAGTGCTAGAGGCGGGACCATTCAGCCCCAGCATTTT.

The V and J genes are TRBV2 and TRBJ2-2; the match to TRBD1 covers 7 bases. Germline V CDR1 and CDR2: SNHLY, FYNNEI. J was trimmed by 6 bases and V by 7 bases; bases with no gene match: 2. The CDR3 runs 12 residues. CDR3 nucleotide sequence: TGTGCCAGCACCCAGGGGGCCGGGGAGCTGTTTTTT. Amino acid sequence: CASTQGAGELFF.

In this sample, this clonotype turned up a few times. The genes are TRBV5-5 and TRBJ2-1, with D perhaps TRBD2 (5 bases). Germline V CDR1 and CDR2: SGHKS, YYEKEE (reference sequence). Between the trimmed V and J ends, which lost 4 bases and 6 bases, there was a span of 8 bases. The CDR3 is 12 amino acids. The CDR3 region is CASSLEGNEQFF. CDR3 nucleotides: TGTGCCAGCAGCCTAGAGGGCAATGAGCAGTTCTTC. The full variable domain, completed using reference TRBV5-5 and TRBJ2-1, is DAGVTQSPTHLIKTRGQQVTLRCSPISGHKSVSWYQQVLGQGPQFIFQYYEKEERGRGNFPDRFSARQFPNYSSELNVNALLLGDSALYLCASSLEGNEQFFGPGTRLTVL.

The rearrangement joins TRBV20-1 to TRBJ2-4; D could derive from TRBD1 or TRBD2 (5 bases each). The CDR3 totals 11 residues. Germline values: CDR1 DFQATT, CDR2 SNEGSKA (reference sequence). V was clipped by 0 bases and J by 8 bases, with 5 bases between them. The CDR3 nucleotides read TGCAGTGCTAGAGAGGGGGACATTCAGTACTTC. Amino acids: CSAREGDIQYF.

The gene calls are TRBV11-2 and TRBJ2-3; 12 bases are a match to TRBD2. With 3 bases clipped from V and 0 bases from J, the junction kept 10 bases outside the gene matches. The CDR3 totals 19 residues. Germline V gene data show CDR1 as SGHAT and CDR2 as FQNNGV. The chain's CDR3 is CASSLGATSGGASTDTQYF. The CDR3 DNA reads as TGTGCCAGCAGCTTGGGGGCGACTAGCGGGGGTGCTAGCACAGATACGCAGTATTTT.

The chain employs TRBV28 and TRBJ2-1; maybe TRBD1 (6 bases). The length of the CDR3 is 14 residues. Germline CDR1 and CDR2: MDHEN and SYDVKM. Between the trimmed V and J ends, which lost 8 bases and 4 bases, there was a span of 15 bases. In DNA, the CDR3 is TGTGCCAGCCGAACTTCCGGGACATACAATGAGCAGTTCTTC. Translated, it gives CASRTSGTYNEQFF.

DNA for the CDR3: TGTGCCAGCAGCCCCGGACAGGGTATAAACTATGGCTACACCTTC. Its translation: CASSPGQGINYGYTF. This chain links TRBV7-3 with TRBJ1-2; 8 bases align to TRBD1. CDR3 size: 15 residues. Trimming removed 5 bases from V and 2 bases from J; junction bases left unmatched: 7. The germline V gene has CDR1 SGHTA and CDR2 FQGTGA.